This T cell receptor beta chain was profiled in a study of control samples from healthy donors and cancer patients. Data came from immunoSEQ multiplex PCR; TCRdb stores just in-frame clones and leaves some out. The sample yields 100,000 to 150,000 clones, 90% seen once. This clone was recorded only once. Sequenced material: blood. The sequence was obtained from a man in his forties in good health.

In DNA form, the CDR3 reads TGTGCCAGCAGCAAAGCACTGGTGGGTAGCACAGATACGCAGTATTTT. Amino acids: CASSKALVGSTDTQYF. The chain carries TRBV7-9 and TRBJ2-3; D is ambiguous. Germline loops: CDR1 SEHNR, CDR2 FQNEAQ (reference sequence). Trimming removed 5 bases at V and 0 bases at J, with 15 bases between. The CDR3 extends over 16 amino acids.